This T cell receptor (beta chain) was sequenced in a study of cytomegalovirus exposure and HLA in healthy donors. The J segment lost 3 bases and the V segment lost 10 bases, leaving 8 bases of the junction unmatched. This CDR3 contains 14 residues. From germline, CDR1 is MNHNS and CDR2 SASEGT. PCR used 60 Vbeta primers and 13 Jbeta primers. Assay used: immunoSEQ multiplex PCR; TCRdb lists only in-frame clones, some missing. This sample carries over 80,000 clones, 65% to 85% of them seen once, and the ten largest clones take roughly 3%. Sequenced material: PBMCs. This TCR derives from a female donor in good health and CMV-seropositive. The chain employs TRBV6-1 and TRBJ2-2, with 7 positions matching TRBD2. CDR3 in amino acids: CATRGSWDTGELFF. CDR3 in DNA: TGTGCCACTCGCGGGAGTTGGGACACCGGGGAGCTGTTTTTT.